This is a list of T cell receptor beta chains from one sample in a study of T cell repertoires in cytomegalovirus infection. TCRdb re-analysed the reads in MiXCR, keeping a single row per CDR3 protein. This table has hundreds of thousands of distinct CDR3 sequences, roughly 24% appearing once. The sequencing input was CD8+ T cells from PBMCs. Receptors originate from a human donor in good health (CMV status not recorded). Some clones in this sample may be carry-over from other donors' samples. The CDR3 runs from the conserved cysteine through the conserved F or W. Each record gives: J gene, clone size, D gene, V gene, CDR3 DNA, CDR3 protein. A D gene is named only where the DNA matches it firmly. Size is omitted from some rows. Given values are once, few, many or a class for expanded clones.

J gene: TRBJ2-7; clone size: many; D gene: TRBD2; V gene: TRBV7-2; CDR3 DNA: TGTGCCAGCAGCGTCGGGGGGATCCCCTCCTACGAGCAGTACTTC; CDR3 protein: CASSVGGIPSYEQYF
J gene: TRBJ1-1; clone size: many; D gene: .; V gene: TRBV7-2; CDR3 DNA: TGTGCCAGCAGCACTACTCAGAACACTGAAGCTTTCTTT; CDR3 protein: CASSTTQNTEAFF
J gene: TRBJ2-2; clone size: .; D gene: TRBD2; V gene: TRBV7-6; CDR3 DNA: TGTACCAGCAGCTTAGTGCTGGGACTACCAACCGGGGAGCTGTTTTTT; CDR3 protein: CTSSLVLGLPTGELFF
J gene: TRBJ1-4; clone size: .; D gene: .; V gene: TRBV28; CDR3 DNA: TGTGCCAGCAGTTTAGGGACAAGGGGTGAAAAACTGTTTTTT; CDR3 protein: CASSLGTRGEKLFF
J gene: TRBJ1-2; clone size: many; D gene: .; V gene: TRBV6-1; CDR3 DNA: TGTGCCAGCAGTGAAGCCCGGACACTGAACGATGGCTACACCTTC; CDR3 protein: CASSEARTLNDGYTF
J gene: TRBJ1-1; clone size: few; D gene: .; V gene: TRBV29-1; CDR3 DNA: TGCAGCGTTGGTCCAGAAGTCACTGAAGCTTTCTTT; CDR3 protein: CSVGPEVTEAFF
J gene: TRBJ2-1; clone size: .; D gene: TRBD2; V gene: TRBV7-3; CDR3 DNA: TGTGCCAACAGCTTAACCCCTTGGCTAGCGGGGGGGCACAATGAGCAGTTCTTC; CDR3 protein: CANSLTPWLAGGHNEQFF
J gene: TRBJ2-7; clone size: many; D gene: .; V gene: TRBV7-9; CDR3 DNA: TGTGCCAGCAGCTCCTCTCTCGGGACACCCAGAACCTACGAGCAGTACTTC; CDR3 protein: CASSSSLGTPRTYEQYF
J gene: TRBJ2-1; clone size: few; D gene: .; V gene: TRBV7-9; CDR3 DNA: TGTGCCAGCAGCTTTACACGGCGGAAGGGACGCAACCAATACAATGAGCAGTTCTTC; CDR3 protein: CASSFTRRKGRNQYNEQFF
J gene: TRBJ2-1; clone size: .; D gene: .; V gene: TRBV4-1; CDR3 DNA: TGTGCCAGCAGCCAAGACGTAAATGAGCAGTTCTTC; CDR3 protein: CASSQDVNEQFF
J gene: TRBJ2-1; clone size: .; D gene: TRBD2; V gene: TRBV29-1; CDR3 DNA: TGCAGCGTTGACCCTTCAACTAGCGGGGCGTCCAATGAGCAGTTCTTC; CDR3 protein: CSVDPSTSGASNEQFF
J gene: TRBJ2-1; clone size: .; D gene: .; V gene: TRBV12-3/TRBV12-4; CDR3 DNA: TGTGCCAGCAGTTCGTCGATTAGACTAGTCCGCTCCTACAATGAGCAGTTCTTC; CDR3 protein: CASSSSIRLVRSYNEQFF
J gene: TRBJ2-1; clone size: .; D gene: TRBD1; V gene: TRBV28; CDR3 DNA: TGTGCCAGCAGTCCTTTCCCTCACAGGGGATCTAAGGACAATGAGCAGTTCTTC; CDR3 protein: CASSPFPHRGSKDNEQFF
J gene: TRBJ2-1; clone size: many; D gene: TRBD2; V gene: TRBV7-3; CDR3 DNA: TGTGCCAGCAGCTCCTGGACTAGCGGCGATGAGCAGTTCTTC; CDR3 protein: CASSSWTSGDEQFF
J gene: TRBJ1-1; clone size: .; D gene: TRBD1; V gene: TRBV28; CDR3 DNA: TGTGCCAGCACCCTTGAAGGGGGCGCCGACACTGAAGCTTTCTTT; CDR3 protein: CASTLEGGADTEAFF
J gene: TRBJ1-4; clone size: .; D gene: .; V gene: TRBV7-9; CDR3 DNA: TGTGCCAGCAGCTTAATGGGACCGGGGCAGGAAAAACTGTTTTTT; CDR3 protein: CASSLMGPGQEKLFF
J gene: TRBJ1-1; clone size: many; D gene: .; V gene: TRBV11-2; CDR3 DNA: TGTGCCAGCAGCTTCGGACAGATCAAGGTGAACACTGAAGCTTTCTTT; CDR3 protein: CASSFGQIKVNTEAFF
J gene: TRBJ2-1; clone size: many; D gene: TRBD1; V gene: TRBV6-5; CDR3 DNA: TGTGCCAGTAGCGGTGGGGACAGGGCCTACAATGAGCAGTTCTTC; CDR3 protein: CASSGGDRAYNEQFF
J gene: TRBJ2-7; clone size: .; D gene: .; V gene: TRBV7-6; CDR3 DNA: TGTGCCAGCAGTCAAACCTCCACCTACGAGCAGTACTTC; CDR3 protein: CASSQTSTYEQYF
J gene: TRBJ2-1; clone size: many; D gene: .; V gene: TRBV6-2/TRBV6-3; CDR3 DNA: TGTGCCAGCAGTTCGTTCAATGAGCAGTTCTTC; CDR3 protein: CASSSFNEQFF
J gene: TRBJ2-7; clone size: .; D gene: .; V gene: TRBV6-5; CDR3 DNA: TGTGCCAGCCGGGGCCTATCCTACGAGCAGTACTTC; CDR3 protein: CASRGLSYEQYF
J gene: TRBJ1-2; clone size: .; D gene: .; V gene: TRBV6-6; CDR3 DNA: TGTGTCAGCAGCCCCCCGGGGTTCTATGGCTACACCTTC; CDR3 protein: CVSSPPGFYGYTF
J gene: TRBJ1-1; clone size: .; D gene: .; V gene: TRBV20-1; CDR3 DNA: TGCAGTGCTAGAGATCCAATCAATCGGGGCACTGAAGCTTTCTTT; CDR3 protein: CSARDPINRGTEAFF
J gene: TRBJ2-3; clone size: many; D gene: TRBD1; V gene: TRBV7-8; CDR3 DNA: TGTGCCAGCAGACCGGGACAGGGCACAGATACGCAGTATTTT; CDR3 protein: CASRPGQGTDTQYF
J gene: TRBJ1-2; clone size: .; D gene: TRBD1; V gene: TRBV2; CDR3 DNA: TGTGCCAGCAGTCCGAAGACAGGGCCGGGTTTCTATGGCTACACCTTC; CDR3 protein: CASSPKTGPGFYGYTF
J gene: TRBJ1-5; clone size: .; D gene: .; V gene: TRBV12-3/TRBV12-4; CDR3 DNA: TGTGCCAGCAGTCCATGGGACGTGAATGGCAATCAGCCCCAGCATTTT; CDR3 protein: CASSPWDVNGNQPQHF